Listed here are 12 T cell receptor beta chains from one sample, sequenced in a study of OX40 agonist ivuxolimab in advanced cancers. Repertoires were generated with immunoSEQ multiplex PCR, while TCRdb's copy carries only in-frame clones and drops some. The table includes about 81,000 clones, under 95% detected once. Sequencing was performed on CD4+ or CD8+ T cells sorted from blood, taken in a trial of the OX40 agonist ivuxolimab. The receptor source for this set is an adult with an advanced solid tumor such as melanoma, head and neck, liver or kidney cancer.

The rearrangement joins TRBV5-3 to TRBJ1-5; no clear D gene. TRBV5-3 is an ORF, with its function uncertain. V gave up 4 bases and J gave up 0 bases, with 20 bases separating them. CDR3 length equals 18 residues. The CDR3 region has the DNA TGTGCCAGAAGCCTCCCTGTGACAATCAACTATAGCAATCAGCCCCAGCATTTT. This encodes CARSLPVTINYSNQPQHF.

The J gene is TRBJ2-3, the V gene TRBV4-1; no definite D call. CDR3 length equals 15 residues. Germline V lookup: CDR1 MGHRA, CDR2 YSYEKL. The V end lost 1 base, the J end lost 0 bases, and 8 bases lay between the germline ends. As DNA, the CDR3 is TGCGCCAGCAGCCAAGGACCCGCAAGCACAGATACGCAGTATTTT. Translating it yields CASSQGPASTDTQYF.

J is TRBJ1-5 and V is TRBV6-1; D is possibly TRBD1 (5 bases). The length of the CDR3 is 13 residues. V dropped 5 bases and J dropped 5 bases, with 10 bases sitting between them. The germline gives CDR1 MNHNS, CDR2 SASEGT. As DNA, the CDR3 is TGTGCCAGCAGTTGGGGCGGGGATCAGCCCCAGCATTTT. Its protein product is CASSWGGDQPQHF.

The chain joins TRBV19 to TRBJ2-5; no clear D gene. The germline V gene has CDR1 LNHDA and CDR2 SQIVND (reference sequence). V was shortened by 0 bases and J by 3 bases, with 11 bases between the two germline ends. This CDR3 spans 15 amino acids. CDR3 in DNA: TGTGCCAGTAGTATAGACGCAATAGAGGAAGAGACCCAGTACTTC. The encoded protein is CASSIDAIEEETQYF.

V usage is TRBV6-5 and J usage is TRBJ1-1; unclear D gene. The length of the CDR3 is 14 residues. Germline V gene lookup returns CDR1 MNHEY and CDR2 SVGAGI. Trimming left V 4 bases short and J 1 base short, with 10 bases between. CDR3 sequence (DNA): TGTGCCAGCAGTTTAACCTTGGGGAACACTGAAGCTTTCTTT. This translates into CASSLTLGNTEAFF.

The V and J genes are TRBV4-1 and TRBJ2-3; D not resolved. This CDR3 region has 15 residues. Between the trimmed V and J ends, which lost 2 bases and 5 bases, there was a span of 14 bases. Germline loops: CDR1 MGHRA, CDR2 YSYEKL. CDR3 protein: CASSQIARQEDTQYF. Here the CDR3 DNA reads TGCGCCAGCAGCCAAATAGCTAGGCAGGAAGATACGCAGTATTTT.

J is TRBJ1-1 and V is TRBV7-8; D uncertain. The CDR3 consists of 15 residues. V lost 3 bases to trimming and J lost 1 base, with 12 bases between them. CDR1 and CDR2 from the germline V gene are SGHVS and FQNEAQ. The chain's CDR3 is CASSFRTRWNTEAFF. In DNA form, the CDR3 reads TGTGCCAGCAGCTTTCGGACTCGTTGGAACACTGAAGCTTTCTTT.

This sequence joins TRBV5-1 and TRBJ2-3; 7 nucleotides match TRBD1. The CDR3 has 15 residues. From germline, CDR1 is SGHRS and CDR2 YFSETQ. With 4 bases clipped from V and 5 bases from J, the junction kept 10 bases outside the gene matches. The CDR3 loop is CASSPRQGRKDTQYF. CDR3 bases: TGCGCCAGCAGCCCCCGACAGGGTCGGAAAGATACGCAGTATTTT.

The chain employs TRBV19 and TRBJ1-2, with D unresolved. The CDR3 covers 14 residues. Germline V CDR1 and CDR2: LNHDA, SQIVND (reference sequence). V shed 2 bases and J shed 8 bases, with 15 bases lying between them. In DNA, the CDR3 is TGTGCCAGTAGTATACCCTCCTGGGGTATGGGCTACACCTTC. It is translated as CASSIPSWGMGYTF.

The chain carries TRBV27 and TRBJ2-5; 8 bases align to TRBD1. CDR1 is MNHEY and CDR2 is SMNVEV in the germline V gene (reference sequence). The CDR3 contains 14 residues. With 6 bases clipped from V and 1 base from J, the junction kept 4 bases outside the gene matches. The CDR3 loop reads CASSPGQGQETQYF. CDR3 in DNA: TGTGCCAGCAGCCCCGGACAGGGCCAAGAGACCCAGTACTTC.

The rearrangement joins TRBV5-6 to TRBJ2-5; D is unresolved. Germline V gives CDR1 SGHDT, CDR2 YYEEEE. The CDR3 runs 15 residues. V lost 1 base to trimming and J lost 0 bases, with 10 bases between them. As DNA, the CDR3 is TGTGCCAGCAGCTTGATGCGGAACGACCAAGAGACCCAGTACTTC. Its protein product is CASSLMRNDQETQYF.

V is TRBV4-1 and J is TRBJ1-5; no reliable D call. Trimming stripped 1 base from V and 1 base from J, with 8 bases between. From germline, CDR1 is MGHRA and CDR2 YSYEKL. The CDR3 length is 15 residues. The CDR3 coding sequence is TGCGCCAGCAGCCAAGTAGGACGGAGCAATCAGCCCCAGCATTTT. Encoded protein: CASSQVGRSNQPQHF.